This T cell receptor beta chain was identified during a study of Tregs in tolerant kidney transplant recipients. Study-wide points: This study did not directly address biological reproducibility.

The assay was immunoSEQ multiplex PCR, and TCRdb's table has in-frame clones only and misses some. The table records some 240,000 clones, around 82% of them present only once. Unstimulated regulatory T cells (CD4+CD25+CD127-), CD4+CD25- non-regulatory cells, CD4 and CD8 cells were FACS-sorted from thawed PBMCs. As regards this clone: What it recognizes is unknown.

The germline CDR1 and CDR2 sequences are SQVTM and ANQGSEA. The CDR3 covers 13 residues. The germline V and J ends were trimmed by 5 bases and 6 bases, with 13 bases remaining between them. The sample was CD4+ T cells from blood. The clonotype was recovered from a human donor in good health. The chain combines TRBV29-1 with TRBJ1-4; D is ambiguous. The DNA of the CDR3 is TGCAGCGTTCAGGTCAGGAGAGATGAAAAACTGTTTTTT. It yields the protein CSVQVRRDEKLFF.